The clone carrying this T cell receptor (beta chain) appeared a single time. The target antigen is unknown. Trimming stripped 0 bases from V and 0 bases from J, with 12 bases between. The germline V gene encodes CDR1 SEHNR and CDR2 FQNEAQ (reference sequence). This CDR3 is built from 17 residues. Sequencing used immunoSEQ multiplex PCR; TCRdb keeps in-frame clones, though not all of them. Of 40,000 to 60,000 clones listed, about 88% are singletons. This sample is part of a study of radiotherapy plus CTLA-4 blockade in lung cancer. Study overall: Objective responses emerged in around a sixth of patients, and roughly 32% attained disease control.

Whole-study findings and limits: Some TCR clones had been derived from tumors. These clones expanded in peripheral blood after radiotherapy plus ipilimumab. According to reports, early shifts in blood T cell clones, alongside interferon-beta, forecast response most accurately.

The J gene is TRBJ2-1, the V gene TRBV7-9; maybe TRBD2 (6 bases). The clonotype comes from a human donor with non-small cell lung cancer that progressed on radiotherapy plus ipilimumab. Some clones in this sample may be carry-over from other donors' samples. Sequencing was performed on peripheral blood, taken from a patient treated with radiotherapy plus ipilimumab. The CDR3: CASSLAPGLDSYNEQFF. The CDR3 nucleotides read TGTGCCAGCAGCTTAGCCCCGGGACTGGACTCCTACAATGAGCAGTTCTTC.